The present entry profiles one T cell receptor beta chain with its context. Its target is unknown. This entry comes from a study of siplizumab effects on memory and regulatory T cells. Repertoires were generated with immunoSEQ multiplex PCR, while TCRdb's copy carries only in-frame clones and drops some. This sample carries 50,000 to 60,000 clones, over 75% of them seen once, and the ten largest clones take 0.3% to 0.35%. Study findings and constraints: Treg origin accounted for an average of roughly 64% of mappable alloreactive CD4+ clones with siplizumab and roughly 27% in controls.

This receptor was obtained from a human donor in good health. The material sequenced was naive CD8+ T cells sorted from blood.

The CDR3 loop reads CASFGTGRSSGANVLTF. In DNA form, the CDR3 reads TGTGCCAGCTTCGGAACGGGGCGGAGCTCTGGGGCCAACGTCCTGACTTTC. The V gene is TRBV18, the J gene TRBJ2-6; the D call may be TRBD1 or TRBD2 (5 bases each). Trimming cost V 7 bases and J 0 bases, with 16 bases left between them. CDR1 and CDR2 (germline): KGHSH, LQKENI. This CDR3 contains 17 residues.